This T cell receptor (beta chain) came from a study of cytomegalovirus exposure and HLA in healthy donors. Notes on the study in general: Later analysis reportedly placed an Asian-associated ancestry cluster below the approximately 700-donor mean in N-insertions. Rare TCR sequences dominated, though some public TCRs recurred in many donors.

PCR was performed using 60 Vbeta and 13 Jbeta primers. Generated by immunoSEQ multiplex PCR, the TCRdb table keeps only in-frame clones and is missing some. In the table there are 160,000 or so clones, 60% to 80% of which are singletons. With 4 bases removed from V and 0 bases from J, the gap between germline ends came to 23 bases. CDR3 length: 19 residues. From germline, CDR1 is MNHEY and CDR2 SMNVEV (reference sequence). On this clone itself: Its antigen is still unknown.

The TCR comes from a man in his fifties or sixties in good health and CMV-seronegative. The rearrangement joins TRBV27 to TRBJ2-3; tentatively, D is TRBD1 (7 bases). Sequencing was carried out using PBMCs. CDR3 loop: CASSSRGGGAGTSTDTQYF. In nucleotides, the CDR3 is TGTGCCAGCAGTTCCCGAGGAGGGGGCGCGGGGACGAGCACAGATACGCAGTATTTT.